The T cell receptor beta chain described here comes from a study of cytomegalovirus exposure and HLA in healthy donors. The CDR3 has 17 residues. Trimming removed 0 bases from V and 2 bases from J; junction bases left unmatched: 6. The germline CDR1 and CDR2 sequences are SGHTA and FQGNSA. PCR used 60 Vbeta primers and 13 Jbeta primers. Measured with immunoSEQ multiplex PCR; TCRdb has only the in-frame clones, and not every one. Of 180,000 or so clones in the sample, around 76% were seen once. The chain is built from TRBV7-2 and TRBJ2-7; 11 positions agree with TRBD1. Sequencing was performed on PBMCs. The clonotype was recovered from a woman aged 25 to 39 in good health and CMV-seropositive. This chain's CDR3 is CASSLAFAGQGAYEQYF. The CDR3 coding sequence is TGTGCCAGCAGCTTAGCTTTTGCGGGACAGGGGGCCTACGAGCAGTACTTC.